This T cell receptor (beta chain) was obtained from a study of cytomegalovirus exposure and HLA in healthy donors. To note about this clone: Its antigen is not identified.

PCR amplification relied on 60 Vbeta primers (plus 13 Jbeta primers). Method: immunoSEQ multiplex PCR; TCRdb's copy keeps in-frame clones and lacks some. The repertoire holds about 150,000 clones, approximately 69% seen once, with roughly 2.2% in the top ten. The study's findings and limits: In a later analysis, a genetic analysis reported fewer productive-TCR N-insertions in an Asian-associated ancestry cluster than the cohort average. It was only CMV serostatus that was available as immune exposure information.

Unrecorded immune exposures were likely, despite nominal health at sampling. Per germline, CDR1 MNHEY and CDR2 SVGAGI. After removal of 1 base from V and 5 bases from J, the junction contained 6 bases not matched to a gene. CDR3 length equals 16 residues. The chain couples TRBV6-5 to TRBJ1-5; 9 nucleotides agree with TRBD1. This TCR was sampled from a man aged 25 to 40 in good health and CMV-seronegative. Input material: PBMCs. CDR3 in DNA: TGTGCCAGCAGTTACTTTGGTACAGGGGGCGATCAGCCCCAGCATTTT. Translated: CASSYFGTGGDQPQHF.